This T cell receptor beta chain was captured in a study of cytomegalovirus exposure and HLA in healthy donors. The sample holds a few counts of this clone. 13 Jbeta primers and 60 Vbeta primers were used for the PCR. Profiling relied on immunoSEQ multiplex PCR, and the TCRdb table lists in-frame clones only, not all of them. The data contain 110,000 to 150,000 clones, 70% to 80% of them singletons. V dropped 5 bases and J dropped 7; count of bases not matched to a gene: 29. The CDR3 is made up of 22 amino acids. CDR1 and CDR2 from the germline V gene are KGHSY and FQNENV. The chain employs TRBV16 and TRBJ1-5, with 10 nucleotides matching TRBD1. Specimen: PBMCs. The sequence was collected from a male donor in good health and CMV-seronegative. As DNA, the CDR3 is TGTGCCAGCAGCAGCCATTGGGTCCGTAAGGGTTCGGGACAGGGGATCGGACAGCCCCAGCATTTT. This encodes CASSSHWVRKGSGQGIGQPQHF.